This T cell receptor (beta chain) was captured in a study of T-cell memory formation after mild COVID-19 (dated by TCRdb to the early 2020s). At the level of the whole study: TCR sequence clusters from the two donors were found to be largely donor specific. T-cell clones expanding and contracting after mild COVID-19 in a couple of donors were tracked by longitudinal TCRalpha and TCRbeta repertoire sequencing. Two young, previously healthy adult volunteers, one female and one male, were included in the cohort. What the study reported, not specific to this receptor: Balanced CD4/CD8 phenotypes were observed for clones contracting from day 15 to 85, whereas a bias towards CD4+ was observed for a second wave of clones expanding from day 15 to 37. SARS-CoV-2 specificity was not confirmed for the second-wave clones peaking on day 37. Only a couple of mild cases were covered by the study, and larger cohorts that include severe cases with pre-infection samples were considered necessary. Some responding clones were detected in pre-infection memory, which suggested that pre-existing cross-reactive memory T cells had joined the SARS-CoV-2 response. Contracting CD4+ clones were found mainly in CM and EM memory subsets, while CD8+ clones were enriched in EMRA.

This clonotype was seen repeatedly, ten times or more. The antigen it recognizes is unknown. The record has no base qualities; no much larger clone is one base away. PBMCs were isolated by Ficoll-Paque density gradient centrifugation. Sequencing used an Illumina NovaSeq 6000. cDNA libraries for TCRalpha and TCRbeta were prepared by 5'RACE using constant-segment primers, with sample barcodes and unique molecular identifiers added. Trizol reagent was used to extract RNA from every sample. Libraries were amplified in two PCR steps, with a second sample barcode and Illumina TruSeq adapters added in the second step. Sequencing of the libraries was done on an Illumina NovaSeq, producing 2 x 150 bp paired-end reads. Turning to the authors' computational methods: Demultiplexing of reads and collapsing into UMI-guided consensus sequences were performed with migec v1.2.7. With mixcr v2.1.11, UMI consensuses were aligned to TRA and TRB V and J templates and assembled into clonotypes. Expanded or contracted clonotypes were those called significant by both edgeR and NoisET, with noise models trained on biological replicates. For edgeR calls, a false discovery rate-adjusted p below 0.01 and a log2 fold-change threshold of 1 were applied. As an exploratory analysis of dynamics, PCA with hierarchical clustering was applied to max-normalized trajectories of the 1000 most abundant clonotypes. The CD4 or CD8 phenotype of responding clones was assigned using the separately sequenced CD4+ and CD8+ repertoires. Through fastp at Q25 and MiXCR, TCRdb rebuilt clones from the public reads, retaining in-frame beta chains. Every CDR3 protein is listed once, alongside the most common genes and DNA of its rows. The V and J calls, along with clone size, are taken from TCRdb and not from the paper's own processing. The sample data list about 320,000 distinct CDR3 sequences, and roughly an eighth of these were observed just once. The ten largest account for roughly 23% of the sample.

The germline V gene specifies MDHEN as CDR1 and SYDVKM as CDR2. From the cysteine through the phenylalanine, the CDR3 covers 14 amino acids. The retained sequence is limited to the CDR3, 42 bases, with the frame set at the first base. The V and J ends are trimmed by 7 bases and 0 bases, leaving 10 bases between them. The specimen sequenced was PBMCs or a T cell subset sorted from them (not recorded which). The origin of this receptor is a man aged 18 to 29 who had mild COVID-19 (a few samples of this study predate the infection). The sample titles of this study are shuffled in the database, so cell type and time point are left out; the donor was told from shared clones. The rearrangement combines TRBV28 with TRBJ1-3; no D gene call is confident. The CDR3 protein is CASTRPHSGNTIYF. In nucleotide form, the sequence is TGTGCCAGCACCAGACCTCACTCTGGAAACACCATATATTTT.